This paragraph reports one T cell receptor (beta chain). TCRdb reassembled clones from the PCR reads with MiXCR. Here the sample spans about 18,000 clones, 30% to 35% being singletons. This entry belongs to a study of metastatic and nonmetastatic thyroid tumors. Trimming stripped 6 bases from V and 13 bases from J, with 19 bases between. The CDR3 has 12 amino acids. Germline loops: CDR1 DFQATT, CDR2 SNEGSKA (reference sequence). Not a single patient had been given any form of treatment at any point before undergoing thyroid surgery. This clonotype was obtained from a male donor with papillary thyroid cancer or a benign thyroid nodule (not recorded which). Some clones in this sample may be carry-over from other donors' samples. Material: tumor tissue. The gene calls are TRBV20-1 and TRBJ2-1, with D possibly being TRBD1 (6 bases). The CDR3 sequence is CSARTWDNAQFF. DNA of the CDR3: TGCAGTGCCAGGACATGGGACAATGCTCAGTTCTTC.